This T cell receptor (beta chain) is from a study of CD8 T cells in ankylosing spondylitis. Whole-study results and caveats: Reactive arthritis synovial fluid and blood were previously reported to contain some motif variants. A TCR beta motif made of about 8 highly homologous variants seemed typical of ankylosing spondylitis blood. There was reportedly significant enrichment of clones that were disease-linked in matched ankylosing spondylitis synovial fluid.

The CDR3 has 11 amino acids. Trimming took off 5 bases at V and 8 bases at J, with 8 bases between the two ends. CDR1 is LNHDA, CDR2 SQIVND, per germline (reference sequence). There are a few counts of this clonotype. Its target is not known. Libraries of TCR beta came from quantitative 5'-RACE with molecular barcodes. TCRdb called the 5' RACE reads again in MiXCR, with one record for every CDR3 protein. The sample includes 290,000 or so distinct CDR3 sequences, under 25% of them seen just once. The chain couples TRBV19 to TRBJ2-3; unclear D gene. This sequence was found in a female donor with ankylosing spondylitis or in good health (not recorded which). Sequencing input: blood, either unsorted or a sorted T cell fraction (not recorded which). The CDR3 spells CASSQRSTQYF. CDR3 DNA: TGTGCCAGTAGTCAGAGAAGTACGCAGTATTTT.